This T cell receptor beta chain was documented in a study of shared clonotypes between healthy human individuals (dated by TCRdb to 2020 to 2021). General notes on the study: The cohort comprised a couple of women and three men aged 18 to 49 years. Per donor, leukapheresis produced somewhere between about 0.94 and 9.5 billion PBMCs. To estimate repertoire size and how much clonotype sharing occurs between individuals, the study deeply sequenced the blood TCR repertoires of five healthy adults. To increase sequencing depth and limit assay-specific biases, different laboratories used diverse techniques to prepare libraries and sequence TCR repertoires. For each donor, CD4 naive and CD4 memory were each run on three plates, CD8 naive on two plates, and CD8 memory on one plate.

The donors were healthy, HIV-negative adults who had no recently reported acute infections or vaccinations. Every donor was a Caucasian adult residing in Nashville, Tennessee, USA. CD4+ T cells were enriched by magnetic negative selection; naive cells were then positively selected on CD45RA, and the negative fraction formed the memory subset. Blood was obtained by leukapheresis, after which PBMCs were separated by Ficoll-Histopaque density gradient centrifugation and cryopreserved in liquid nitrogen vapor phase. Analytical flow cytometry was used to check the purity and quantity of each magnetically sorted T cell population. From each sorted fraction, genomic DNA was isolated and quantified by UV absorbance on a Nanodrop 2000c. About this clone: Its target antigen remains unknown. No base quality information exists; no much larger clone differs at one position.

Using the deep immunoSEQ assay, TCR CDR3 regions were amplified from genomic DNA by multiplex PCR. For each cell subset, the extracted genomic DNA was distributed evenly across all wells of several immunoSEQ 96-well plates, and each plate served as one replicate. For sorted subsets, around 200 ng genomic DNA, equal to some 28,000 T cell genomes, was loaded into each replicate PCR. Purified libraries were quantified with a Qubit 3.0 fluorometer, sized on a Bioanalyzer 2100, and re-quantified with the KAPA Library Quantification kit. Every immunoSEQ 96-well plate was sequenced on a dedicated single-read 150-cycle Illumina NextSeq 550 flow cell. The study's own analysis went as follows. Because the immunoSEQ output held only junctional sequences and lacked quality scores, the filtering could not match the filtering applied to full-length reads. Sequences were annotated with PyIR, a Python wrapper for IgBLAST v1.9, using IMGT germline references to assign V/J genes and CDR3. Reads were removed for weak V/J assignments (E-value above 1e-6), missing CDR3, stop codons, out-of-frame junctions, or ambiguous translated residues. V3J clonotypes were defined by identical inferred V gene, J gene, and CDR3 amino acid sequence. The percentage overlap between two repertoires was calculated by dividing the number of shared unique clonotypes by the size of the smaller repertoire. Three approaches were used to assess repertoire richness: RTK rarefaction, the Chao1 estimator, and Recon v2.1 estimates of unobserved clonotypes. Generation probabilities were computed with OLGA for all TCRbeta clonotypes obtained by the gDNA method from four donors. TCRdb holds this immuneACCESS table with in-frame rearrangements only. Some clones are missing; in checked studies, unresolved V genes explain under half, and the rest has no known cause. V and J calls and clone size are those listed in that table; D and trimming were worked out from the DNA. The sample includes hundreds of thousands of clones, with around 97% observed a single time. The top ten constitute about 0.06% of the sample.

Summary of the overall study and its limitations: Compared with non-shared clonotypes, clonotypes shared by all four sorted-subset donors had higher generation probabilities. Sampling was limited to blood, and TCR repertoires in tissue likely differ from TCR repertoires in blood. Across several donors, approximately 5% of naive CD4, around 3.3% of naive CD8, about 2.3% of memory CD4, and roughly 0.41% of memory CD8 clonotypes were shared. Based on pairwise subsampling, the degree of clonotype sharing among donors was expected to be affected by sequencing depth. Naive subsets generally had larger estimated clonotype richness than memory subsets did. Incomplete sequencing was indicated by rarefaction of sorted-subset datasets, despite the large sequencing depth. The genetic and exposure-history diversity represented was limited by the small number of donors.

Taken from cysteine to phenylalanine, the CDR3 has 13 residues. The only DNA kept is the CDR3, 39 bases in frame from the first base. Looking up the germline V gene yields CDR1 SGHRS and CDR2 YFSETQ. Germline trimming amounts to 4 bases on V and 5 bases on J, with 3 as the count of junction bases outside the gene matches. The V and J segments used are TRBV5-1 and TRBJ2-5; 9 central bases correspond to TRBD1. The source material was naive CD4+ T cells sorted from blood. The cell subset or site label of this sample denotes: CD45RA+ positively selected. The sequence was collected from a woman in her thirties in good health. The bases read TGCGCCAGCAGCCCGGGACAGGGCGAGACCCAGTACTTC. It specifies CASSPGQGETQYF.